Below, 2 T cell receptor beta chains from the same sample are listed, as sequenced in a study of OX40 agonist ivuxolimab in advanced cancers. The method was immunoSEQ multiplex PCR; TCRdb's version includes in-frame clones alone and lacks a portion of them. This table holds 60,000 or so clones, around 87% found once. Here the sequenced sample was CD4+ or CD8+ T cells sorted from blood, taken in a trial of the OX40 agonist ivuxolimab. The receptors come from an adult with an advanced solid tumor such as melanoma, head and neck, liver or kidney cancer.

The rearrangement uses TRBV27 and TRBJ1-1, with D hard to call. In germline, CDR1 is MNHEY, CDR2 SMNVEV (reference sequence). The CDR3 runs to 15 residues. Trimming removed 5 bases from V and 3 bases from J, with 16 bases in between. The CDR3 is CASSGVAAGDTEAFF. CDR3 DNA sequence: TGTGCCAGCAGTGGGGTAGCGGCTGGGGACACTGAAGCTTTCTTT.

This chain uses TRBV19 with TRBJ2-1; 9 bases agree with TRBD1. This CDR3 comprises 15 residues. In germline, CDR1 is LNHDA, CDR2 SQIVND (reference sequence). J lost 4 bases, V lost 4 bases, and 5 bases had no gene match. In nucleotides, the CDR3 is TGTGCCAGTAGTAGGGGACAGGGAGGGTACAATGAGCAGTTCTTC. Amino acids: CASSRGQGGYNEQFF.